Listed below are T cell receptor beta chains from one sample, sequenced in a study of blood T cell repertoires in COVID-19. Sequencing used immunoSEQ multiplex PCR; TCRdb keeps in-frame clones, though not all of them. The table shows 110,000 to 150,000 clones, with approximately 80% occurring only once. The sample comprised peripheral blood. These receptors originate from a human donor in a cohort sampled during active COVID-19. The CDR3 runs from the conserved cysteine through the conserved F or W. The D gene is left open where the match is weak. Some rows mark clone size as missing; the rest say once, few, many or name a class of expanded clone.

j_call clone_size v_call d_call cdr3_nt cdr3_aa
TRBJ2-1 - TRBV4-1 TRBD2 TGCGCCAGCAGCCAAGGTCCGTCCGGGACTAGCGGCCTTGAGCAGTTCTTC CASSQGPSGTSGLEQFF
TRBJ1-5 - TRBV27 - TGTGCCAGCAGTTTATGGTACAGCTCAGAAGCTCGCAATCAGCCCCAGCATTTT CASSLWYSSEARNQPQHF
TRBJ1-5 once TRBV7-2 TRBD1 TGTGCCAGCAGCTTAAGCGGACAGGGGAATCAGCCCCAGCATTTT CASSLSGQGNQPQHF
TRBJ2-7 - TRBV4-2 - TGTGCCAGCAGCCCCACGGGGGTAGCGCCGGGGGAGCAGTACTTC CASSPTGVAPGEQYF
TRBJ1-5 - TRBV6-4 - TGTGCCAGCAAGGGGGAAAATCAGCCCCAGCATTTT CASKGENQPQHF
TRBJ1-4 - TRBV28 - TGTGCCAGCGGAGGGGGGGGCACTAATGAAAAACTGTTTTTT CASGGGGTNEKLFF
TRBJ2-7 - TRBV5-4 TRBD1 TGTGCCAGCAGCGTACAGGGGAGCTCCTACGAGCAGTACTTC CASSVQGSSYEQYF
TRBJ2-3 - TRBV6-5 - TGTGCCAGCAGTTATTTGGGAGTCAGGGATACGCAGTATTTT CASSYLGVRDTQYF
TRBJ2-7 - TRBV27 TRBD2 TGTGCCAGCAGTTTAGGTGGGGGACTAGCGGGAAATTTGGAGCAGTACTTC CASSLGGGLAGNLEQYF
TRBJ2-2 - TRBV9 - TGTGCCAGCAGCGTAACTCCCGGAGCGGAGAGGCGCACCGGGGAGCTGTTTTTT CASSVTPGAERRTGELFF
TRBJ1-2 - TRBV7-2 - TGTGCCAGCAGCCGACAGCAAGTGGCTGGCTACACCTTC CASSRQQVAGYTF
TRBJ2-2 - TRBV10-3 - TGTGCCCCTGGGACACCTTGGAACACCGGGGAGCTGTTTTTT CAPGTPWNTGELFF
TRBJ2-7 - TRBV9 TRBD2 TGTGCCAGCAGCCCGGGCCCCTTTAGCGGGAGCTACGAGCAGTACTTC CASSPGPFSGSYEQYF
TRBJ2-7 - TRBV6-5 - TGTGCCAGCGACATTAGCTCCTACGAGCAGTACTTC CASDISSYEQYF
TRBJ2-5 - TRBV20-1 - TGCAGTGCTAGTGTAGGGGCTCAAGAGACCCAGTACTTC CSASVGAQETQYF
TRBJ2-7 few TRBV18 - TGTGCCAGCTCATACCGACGGGATGTCTACGAGCAGTACTTC CASSYRRDVYEQYF
TRBJ2-5 many TRBV20-1 TRBD2 TGCAGTGCTAGTCCGACTAGCGGGGAAAAGACCCAGTACTTC CSASPTSGEKTQYF
TRBJ2-1 - TRBV6-5 TRBD2 TGTGCCACCAAACCTAGCGGTGGGACCTCCAATGAGCAGTTCTTC CATKPSGGTSNEQFF
TRBJ2-1 - TRBV7-9 - TGTGCCAGCACGAGGGCCGGTACGGGGGAAGAGCAGTTCTTC CASTRAGTGEEQFF
TRBJ2-5 - TRBV5-1 TRBD1 TGCGCCAGCAGCCAAATGACAGGGGAAGAGACCCAGTACTTC CASSQMTGEETQYF
TRBJ2-1 - TRBV19 TRBD2 TGTGCCAGTAGTATGTCCACTCCTTCTAGCGGGTTCACAGATGAGCAGTTCTTC CASSMSTPSSGFTDEQFF
TRBJ1-5 - TRBV19 TRBD1 TGTGCCAGTAGTAGTGGACAGGGATTTCAGCCCCAGCATTTT CASSSGQGFQPQHF
TRBJ2-7 - TRBV5-4 TRBD1 TGTGCCAGCAGCTTGGTGGGGACAGGGTCCTACGAGCAGTACTTC CASSLVGTGSYEQYF
TRBJ2-5 - TRBV5-6 TRBD2 TGTGCCAGCAGCTTGGCGGATATGCGGGGGGAGACCCAGTACTTC CASSLADMRGETQYF
TRBJ2-1 - TRBV10-3 TRBD2 TGTGCCATCAGTGTAGCGGGAGACGCCTACAATGAGCAGTTCTTC CAISVAGDAYNEQFF
TRBJ2-1 few TRBV6-5 - TGTGCCAGCAGTTACTCGGACGGGATCTACAATGAGCAGTTCTTC CASSYSDGIYNEQFF
TRBJ2-5 - TRBV7-2 - TGTGCCAGCAGCTTAGGACAGTACCAAGAGACCCAGTACTTC CASSLGQYQETQYF
TRBJ1-2 - TRBV28 TRBD1 TGTGCCAGTCTCCTCGCCGGGACAGGGGTACGGGGAAACTATGGCTACACCTTC CASLLAGTGVRGNYGYTF
TRBJ2-7 - TRBV6-5 TRBD1 TGTGCCAGCCTGTTCAGGGGGCTTACCTACGAGCAGTACTTC CASLFRGLTYEQYF
TRBJ2-2 - TRBV19 TRBD2 TGTGCCAGTAGTATATCTTCGAGTAGCGGGAGAACCGGGGAGCTGTTTTTT CASSISSSSGRTGELFF
TRBJ1-1 - TRBV7-9 - TGTGCCAGCAGCTTACAGGGGTCGGGCACTGAAGCTTTCTTT CASSLQGSGTEAFF
TRBJ1-5 - TRBV9 TRBD1 TGTGCCAGCAGCCCGACAGGGGGCGGGGGGCAGCCCCAGCATTTT CASSPTGGGGQPQHF
TRBJ2-7 - TRBV6-5 - TGTGCCAGCAGTTACGGTGGGTGGAGGCAGATCTACGAGCAGTACTTC CASSYGGWRQIYEQYF
TRBJ1-6 - TRBV6-5 - TGTGCCACTGCCGCGGACAGACGAAATTCACCCCTCCACTTT CATAADRRNSPLHF
TRBJ2-7 - TRBV14 - TGTGCCAGCAGCCGCGAGTTGGCTACTAGTCACGAGCAGTACTTC CASSRELATSHEQYF
TRBJ2-2 - TRBV27 TRBD1 TGTGCCAGCAGAACAGGGGGCTCGAACACCGGGGAGCTGTTTTTT CASRTGGSNTGELFF
TRBJ2-1 - TRBV2 - TGTGCCAGCGCTCTAGGGGGTGAGCAGTTCTTC CASALGGEQFF
TRBJ2-1 few TRBV5-1 TRBD2 TGCGCCAGCAGCCCGGGACTAGCGGGAGTATATGAGCAGTTCTTC CASSPGLAGVYEQFF
TRBJ1-4 - TRBV7-2 TRBD1 TGTGCCAGCAGCTTGGACAGGGTGGATGAAAAACTGTTTTTT CASSLDRVDEKLFF
TRBJ2-7 once TRBV4-3 TRBD2 TGCGCCAGCAGCCAAGAGCCGGGACTAGAAGCCTACGAGCAGTACTTC CASSQEPGLEAYEQYF
TRBJ2-7 - TRBV20-1 - TGCAGTGCTATTGACAGGACTTTCTACGAGCAGTACTTC CSAIDRTFYEQYF
TRBJ2-7 few TRBV29-1 TRBD1 TGCAGCGCAGGACAGGGGGACGAGCAGTACTTC CSAGQGDEQYF
TRBJ1-4 - TRBV7-9 TRBD1 TGTGCCAGCAGCTTTGACAGGGACGTCGAAAAACTGTTTTTT CASSFDRDVEKLFF
TRBJ2-7 - TRBV10-3 - TGTGCCATCAGTGATACCAACTTAGCCTACGAGCAGTACTTC CAISDTNLAYEQYF
TRBJ2-7 - TRBV5-5 TRBD2 TGTGCCAGCAGCTTGGCAGCGGGGGCGTACGAGCAGTACTTC CASSLAAGAYEQYF
TRBJ2-5 once TRBV2 TRBD2 TGTGCCAGCATAGCGAGGATAGCGGGAGTTGGCACCCAGTACTTC CASIARIAGVGTQYF
TRBJ2-7 once TRBV18 - TGTGCCAGCTCGGAGGGACGGAATTCCTACGAGCAGTACTTC CASSEGRNSYEQYF
TRBJ2-7 - TRBV4-1 - TGCGCCAGCAGCCAAGGAGGAGTGCTATACGACTACGAGCAGTACTTC CASSQGGVLYDYEQYF
TRBJ2-1 few TRBV28 TRBD2 TGTGCCAGCAGTCTGGCGGGAGGGCGATTCTATGAGCAGTTCTTC CASSLAGGRFYEQFF
TRBJ2-3 - TRBV29-1 TRBD2 TGCAGCGTCGCAGGACTAGCGGGAGTTCGGACAGATACGCAGTATTTT CSVAGLAGVRTDTQYF
TRBJ2-7 - TRBV2 TRBD1 TGTGCCAGCGCCTCGGGGACAGGGGGGGACGAGCAGTACTTC CASASGTGGDEQYF
TRBJ2-7 - TRBV6-1 TRBD2 TGTGCCAGCAGTGAATTTGGGACTAGCGGGAGGAGTTACGAGCAGTACTTC CASSEFGTSGRSYEQYF
TRBJ2-7 - TRBV9 TRBD2 TGTGCCAGCAGCGTACGGCTAGCGGGCGAGCAGTACTTC CASSVRLAGEQYF
TRBJ1-3 - TRBV4-1 - TGCGCCAGCAGCCAAGTTTGGACAATCTCTGGAAACACCATATATTTT CASSQVWTISGNTIYF
TRBJ2-2 - TRBV2 TRBD1 TGTGCCAGCGCCTGGGGGACAGGGTTTACCGGGGAGCTGTTTTTT CASAWGTGFTGELFF